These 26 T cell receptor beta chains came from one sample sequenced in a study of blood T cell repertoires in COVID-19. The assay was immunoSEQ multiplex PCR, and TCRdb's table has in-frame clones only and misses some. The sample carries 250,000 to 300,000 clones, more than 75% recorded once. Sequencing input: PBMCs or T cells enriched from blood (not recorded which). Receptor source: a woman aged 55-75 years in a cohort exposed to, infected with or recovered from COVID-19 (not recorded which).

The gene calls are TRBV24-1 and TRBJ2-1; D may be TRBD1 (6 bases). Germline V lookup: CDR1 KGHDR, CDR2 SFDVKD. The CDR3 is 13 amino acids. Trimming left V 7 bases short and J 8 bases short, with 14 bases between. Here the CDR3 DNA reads TGTGCCACCAGACAGGGCGCTCTTTATGAGCAGTTCTTC. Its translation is CATRQGALYEQFF.

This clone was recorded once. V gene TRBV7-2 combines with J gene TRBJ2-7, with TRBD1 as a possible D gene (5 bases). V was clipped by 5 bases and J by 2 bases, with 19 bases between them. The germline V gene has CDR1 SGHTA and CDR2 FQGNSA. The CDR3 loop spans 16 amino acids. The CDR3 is CASSVTTAGLTYEQYF. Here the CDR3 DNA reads TGTGCCAGCAGCGTTACGACAGCCGGTTTGACCTACGAGCAGTACTTC.

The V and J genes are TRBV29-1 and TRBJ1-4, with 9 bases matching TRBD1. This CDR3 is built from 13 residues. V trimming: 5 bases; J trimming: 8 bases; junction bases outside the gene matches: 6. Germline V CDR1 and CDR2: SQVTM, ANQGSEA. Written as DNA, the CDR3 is TGCAGCGTTATGGGACAGGGAGAAGAAAAACTGTTTTTT. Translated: CSVMGQGEEKLFF.

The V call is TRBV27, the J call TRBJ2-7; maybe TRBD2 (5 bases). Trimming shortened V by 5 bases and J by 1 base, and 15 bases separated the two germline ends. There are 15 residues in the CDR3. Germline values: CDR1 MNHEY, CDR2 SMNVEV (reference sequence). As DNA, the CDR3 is TGTGCCAGCAGTCTAGACTACGCGGTTTCCTACGAGCAGTACTTC. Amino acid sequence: CASSLDYAVSYEQYF.

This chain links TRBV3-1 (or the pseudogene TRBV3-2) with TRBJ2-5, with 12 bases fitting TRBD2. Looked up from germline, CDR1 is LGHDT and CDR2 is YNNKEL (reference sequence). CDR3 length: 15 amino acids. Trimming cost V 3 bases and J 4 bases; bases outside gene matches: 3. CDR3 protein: CASSHASGRGETQYF. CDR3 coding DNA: TGTGCCAGCAGCCACGCTAGCGGGAGGGGAGAGACCCAGTACTTC.

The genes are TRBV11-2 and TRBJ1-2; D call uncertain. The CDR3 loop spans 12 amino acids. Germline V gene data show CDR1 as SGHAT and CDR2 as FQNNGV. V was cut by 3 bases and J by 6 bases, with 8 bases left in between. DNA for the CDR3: TGTGCCAGCAGCTTTCGCGCAAATGGCTACACCTTC. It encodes CASSFRANGYTF.

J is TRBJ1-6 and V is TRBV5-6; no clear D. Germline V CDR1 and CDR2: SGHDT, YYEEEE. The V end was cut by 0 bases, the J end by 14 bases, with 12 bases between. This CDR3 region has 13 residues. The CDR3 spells CASSLGHRPTLHF. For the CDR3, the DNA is TGTGCCAGCAGCTTGGGACACCGTCCAACCCTCCACTTT. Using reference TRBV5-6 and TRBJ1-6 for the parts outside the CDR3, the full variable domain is DAGVTQSPTHLIKTRGQQVTLRCSPKSGHDTVSWYQQALGQGPQFIFQYYEEEERQRGNFPDRFSGHQFPNYSSELNVNALLLGDSALYLCASSLGHRPTLHFGNGTRLTVT.

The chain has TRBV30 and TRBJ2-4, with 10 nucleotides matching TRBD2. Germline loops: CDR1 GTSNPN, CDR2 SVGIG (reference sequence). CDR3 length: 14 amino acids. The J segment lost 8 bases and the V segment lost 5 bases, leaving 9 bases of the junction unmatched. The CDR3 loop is CAWGSGRSGDIQYF. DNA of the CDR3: TGTGCCTGGGGTAGCGGGAGGTCGGGAGACATTCAGTACTTC. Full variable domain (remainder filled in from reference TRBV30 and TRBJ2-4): SQTIHQWPATLVQPVGSPLSLECTVEGTSNPNLYWYRQAAGRGLQLLFYSVGIGQISSEVPQNLSASRPQDRQFILSSKKLLLSDSGFYLCAWGSGRSGDIQYFGAGTRLSVL.

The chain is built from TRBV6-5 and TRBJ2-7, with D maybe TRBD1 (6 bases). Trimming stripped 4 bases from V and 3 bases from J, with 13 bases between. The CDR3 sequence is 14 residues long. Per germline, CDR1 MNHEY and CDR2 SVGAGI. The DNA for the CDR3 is TGTGCCAGCAGTTTCAGGGACACTCGCTACGAGCAGTACTTC. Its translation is CASSFRDTRYEQYF.

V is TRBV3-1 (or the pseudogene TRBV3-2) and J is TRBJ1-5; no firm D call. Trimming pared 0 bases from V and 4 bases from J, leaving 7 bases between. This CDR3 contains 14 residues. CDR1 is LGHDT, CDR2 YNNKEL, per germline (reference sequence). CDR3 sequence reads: CASSQDRGNQPQHF. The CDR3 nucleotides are TGTGCCAGCAGCCAAGATAGAGGGAATCAGCCCCAGCATTTT.

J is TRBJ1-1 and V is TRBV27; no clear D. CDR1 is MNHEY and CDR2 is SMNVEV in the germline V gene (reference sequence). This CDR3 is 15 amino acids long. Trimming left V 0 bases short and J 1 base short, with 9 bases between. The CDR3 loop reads CASSLSRAGNTEAFF. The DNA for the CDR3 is TGTGCCAGCAGTTTATCGCGGGCAGGGAACACTGAAGCTTTCTTT.

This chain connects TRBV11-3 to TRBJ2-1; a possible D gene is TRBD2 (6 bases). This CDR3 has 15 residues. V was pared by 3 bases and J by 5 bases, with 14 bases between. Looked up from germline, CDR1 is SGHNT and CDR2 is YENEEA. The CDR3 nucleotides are TGTGCCAGCAGCTTTACGGGGCGGGGCAACAATGAGCAGTTCTTC. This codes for CASSFTGRGNNEQFF.

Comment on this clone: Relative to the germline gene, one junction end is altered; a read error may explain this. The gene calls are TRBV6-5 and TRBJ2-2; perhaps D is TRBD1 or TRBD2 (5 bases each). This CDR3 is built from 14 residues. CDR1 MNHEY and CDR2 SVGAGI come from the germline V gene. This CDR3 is CACRVGLGIGELFF. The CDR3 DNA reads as TGTGCCTGCAGGGTAGGACTTGGTATAGGGGAGCTGTTTTTT.

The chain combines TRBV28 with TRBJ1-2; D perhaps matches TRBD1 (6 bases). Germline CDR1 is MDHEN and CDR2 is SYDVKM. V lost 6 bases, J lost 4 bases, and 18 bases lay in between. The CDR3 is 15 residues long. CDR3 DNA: TGTGCCAGCAGCCGCGTCACAGGGAATGGCTATGGCTACACCTTC. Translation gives CASSRVTGNGYGYTF.

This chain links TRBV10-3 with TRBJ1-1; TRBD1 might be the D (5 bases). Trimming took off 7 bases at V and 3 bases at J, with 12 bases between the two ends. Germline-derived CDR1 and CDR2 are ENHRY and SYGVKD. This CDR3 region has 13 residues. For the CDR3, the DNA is TGTGCCATCAAAGGGGATATCTACACTGAAGCTTTCTTT. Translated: CAIKGDIYTEAFF.

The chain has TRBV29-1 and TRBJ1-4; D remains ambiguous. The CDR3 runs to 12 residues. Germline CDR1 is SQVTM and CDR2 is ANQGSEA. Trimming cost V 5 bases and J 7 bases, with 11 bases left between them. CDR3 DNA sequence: TGCAGCGTTACCGGGAACAGTGAAAAACTGTTTTTT. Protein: CSVTGNSEKLFF.

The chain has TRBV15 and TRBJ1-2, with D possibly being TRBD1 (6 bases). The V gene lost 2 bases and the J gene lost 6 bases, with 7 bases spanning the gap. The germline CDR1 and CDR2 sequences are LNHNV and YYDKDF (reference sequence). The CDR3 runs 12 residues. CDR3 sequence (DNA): TGTGCCACCAGCAGAAACAGGGATGGCTACACCTTC. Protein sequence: CATSRNRDGYTF. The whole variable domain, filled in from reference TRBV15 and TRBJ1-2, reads DAMVIQNPRYQVTQFGKPVTLSCSQTLNHNVMYWYQQKSSQAPKLLFHYYDKDFNNEADTPDNFQSRRPNTSFCFLDIRSPGLGDTAMYLCATSRNRDGYTFGSGTRLTVV.

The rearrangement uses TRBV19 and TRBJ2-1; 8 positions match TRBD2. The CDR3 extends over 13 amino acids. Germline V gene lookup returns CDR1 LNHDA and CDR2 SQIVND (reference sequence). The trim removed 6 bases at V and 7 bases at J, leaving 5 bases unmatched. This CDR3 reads CASSQRERNEQFF. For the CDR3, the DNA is TGTGCCAGTAGCCAGCGGGAGAGGAATGAGCAGTTCTTC.

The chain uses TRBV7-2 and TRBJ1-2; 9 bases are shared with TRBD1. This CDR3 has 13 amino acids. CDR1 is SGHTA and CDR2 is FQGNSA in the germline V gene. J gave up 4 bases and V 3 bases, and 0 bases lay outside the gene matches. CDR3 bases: TGTGCCAGCAGCTTGACAGGGGGCTATGGCTACACCTTC. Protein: CASSLTGGYGYTF.

The CDR3 loop reads CASSSGGAIYREAFF. The CDR3 bases are TGTGCCAGCAGTTCAGGGGGCGCGATCTATCGGGAAGCTTTCTTT. The chain is built from TRBV6-5 and TRBJ1-1, with 8 bases aligning to TRBD1. With V trimmed by 4 bases and J by 8 bases, 12 bases remained unmatched. The CDR3 has 15 amino acids. Germline V CDR1 and CDR2: MNHEY, SVGAGI.

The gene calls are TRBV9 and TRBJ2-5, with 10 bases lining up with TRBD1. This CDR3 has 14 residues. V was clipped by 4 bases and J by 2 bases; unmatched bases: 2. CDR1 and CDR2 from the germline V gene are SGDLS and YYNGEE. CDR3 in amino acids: CASSRDRGQETQYF. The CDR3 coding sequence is TGTGCCAGCAGCCGGGACAGGGGACAAGAGACCCAGTACTTC.

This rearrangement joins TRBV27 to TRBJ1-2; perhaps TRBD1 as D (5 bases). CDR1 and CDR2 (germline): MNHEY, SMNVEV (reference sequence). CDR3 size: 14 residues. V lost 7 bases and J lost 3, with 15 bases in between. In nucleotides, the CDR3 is TGTGCCAGCACCCAAACGGGCAGGGACTATGGCTACACCTTC. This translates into CASTQTGRDYGYTF.

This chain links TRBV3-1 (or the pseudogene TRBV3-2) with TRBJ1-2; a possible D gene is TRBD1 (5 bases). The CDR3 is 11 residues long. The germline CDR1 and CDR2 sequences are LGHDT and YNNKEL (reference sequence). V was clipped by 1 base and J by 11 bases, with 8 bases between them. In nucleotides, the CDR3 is TGTGCCAGCAGCCAAGCGGGGGTTTACACCTTC. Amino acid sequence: CASSQAGVYTF.

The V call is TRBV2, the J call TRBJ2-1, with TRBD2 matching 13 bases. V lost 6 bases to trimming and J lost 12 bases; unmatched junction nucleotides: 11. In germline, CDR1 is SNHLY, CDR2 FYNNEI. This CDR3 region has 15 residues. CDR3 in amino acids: CASSGTSGVGGLQFF. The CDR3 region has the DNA TGTGCCAGCAGCGGGACTAGCGGGGTTGGAGGGCTGCAGTTCTTC.

CDR3 in amino acids: CASSPPGADTIYF. CDR3 coding DNA: TGTGCCAGCTCACCACCGGGGGCAGACACCATATATTTT. V usage is TRBV18 and J usage is TRBJ1-3; possible D gene TRBD1, 6 bases. This CDR3 is built from 13 residues. Deletions cut 0 bases from V and 8 bases from J, with 8 bases between. Germline V gene lookup returns CDR1 KGHSH and CDR2 LQKENI.

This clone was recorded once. In DNA form, the CDR3 reads TGTGCCTCGGACAGGGGGGGCGCTGGGGCCAACGTCCTGACTTTC. As protein: CASDRGGAGANVLTF. The chain is built from TRBV30 and TRBJ2-6; 10 nucleotides match TRBD1. The CDR3 is 15 amino acids. Germline V gives CDR1 GTSNPN, CDR2 SVGIG (reference sequence). The junction had 5 bases not matched to a gene; V was cut back by 7 bases and J by 2 bases.